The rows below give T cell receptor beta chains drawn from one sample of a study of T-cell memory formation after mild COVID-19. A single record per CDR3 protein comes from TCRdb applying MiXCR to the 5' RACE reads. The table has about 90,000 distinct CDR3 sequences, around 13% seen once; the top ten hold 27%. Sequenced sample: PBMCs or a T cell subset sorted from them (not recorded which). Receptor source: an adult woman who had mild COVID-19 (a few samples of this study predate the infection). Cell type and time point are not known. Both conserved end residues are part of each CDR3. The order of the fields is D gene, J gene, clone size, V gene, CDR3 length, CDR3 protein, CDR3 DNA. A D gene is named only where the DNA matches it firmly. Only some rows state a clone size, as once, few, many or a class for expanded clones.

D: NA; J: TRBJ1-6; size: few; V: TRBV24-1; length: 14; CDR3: CATSDRTLNSPLHF; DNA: TGTGCCACCAGTGACCGGACCTTAAATTCACCCCTCCACTTT
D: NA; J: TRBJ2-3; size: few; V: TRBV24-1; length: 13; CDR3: CATSDYLTDTQYF; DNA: TGTGCCACCAGTGATTACCTCACAGATACGCAGTATTTT
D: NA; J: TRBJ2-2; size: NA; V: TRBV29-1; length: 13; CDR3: CSVEVKRTWELFF; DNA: TGCAGCGTTGAGGTAAAGCGCACCTGGGAGCTGTTTTTT
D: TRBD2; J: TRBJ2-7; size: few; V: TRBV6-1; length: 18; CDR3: CASRSHGLAGPAAYEQYF; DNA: TGTGCCAGCAGATCACATGGACTAGCGGGCCCGGCGGCCTACGAGCAGTACTTC
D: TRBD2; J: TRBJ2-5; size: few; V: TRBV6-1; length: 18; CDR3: CASTGRGETSGRGQTQYF; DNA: TGTGCCAGCACCGGCAGGGGCGAAACTAGCGGGAGGGGACAGACCCAGTACTTC
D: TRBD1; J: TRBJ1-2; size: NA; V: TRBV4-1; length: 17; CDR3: CASSHPEGQGFYYGYTF; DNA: TGCGCCAGCAGCCACCCCGAGGGACAGGGTTTTTACTATGGCTACACCTTC
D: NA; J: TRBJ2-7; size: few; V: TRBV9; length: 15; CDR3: CASSLNRAPLGEQYF; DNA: TGTGCCAGCAGTCTTAACAGGGCACCCTTGGGCGAGCAGTACTTC
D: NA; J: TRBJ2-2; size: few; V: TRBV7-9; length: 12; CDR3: CASSLWAGELFF; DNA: TGTGCCAGCAGCTTATGGGCCGGGGAGCTGTTTTTT
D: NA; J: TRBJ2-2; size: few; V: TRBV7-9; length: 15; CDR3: CASSLVPRDTGELFF; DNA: TGTGCCAGCAGCTTAGTCCCACGGGACACCGGGGAGCTGTTTTTT
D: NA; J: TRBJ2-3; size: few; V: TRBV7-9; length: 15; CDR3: CASSRRTGSTDTQYF; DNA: TGTGCCAGCAGCCGGCGGACGGGTAGCACAGATACGCAGTATTTT
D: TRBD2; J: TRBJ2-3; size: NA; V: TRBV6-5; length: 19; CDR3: CASSYSQRGGPIGTDTQYF; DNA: TGTGCCAGCAGTTACTCCCAGCGGGGGGGCCCCATAGGCACGGATACGCAGTATTTT
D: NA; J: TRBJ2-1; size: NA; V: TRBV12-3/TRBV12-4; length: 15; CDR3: CASSLGYSRINEQFF; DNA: TGTGCCAGCAGTTTAGGGTACTCCCGAATCAATGAGCAGTTCTTC
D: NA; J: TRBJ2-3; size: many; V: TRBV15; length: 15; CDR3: CATSRAGVGTDTQYF; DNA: TGTGCCACCAGCAGAGCCGGGGTGGGCACAGATACGCAGTATTTT
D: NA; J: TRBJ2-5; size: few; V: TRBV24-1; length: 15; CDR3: CATSEPRPGQETQYF; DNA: TGTGCCACCAGTGAGCCTAGACCGGGCCAAGAGACCCAGTACTTC
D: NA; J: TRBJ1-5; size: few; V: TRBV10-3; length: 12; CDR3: CAIRDGSQPQHF; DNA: TGTGCCATCAGGGATGGGAGTCAGCCCCAGCATTTT
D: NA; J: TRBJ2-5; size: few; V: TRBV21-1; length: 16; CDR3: CASSSKADRPGETQYF; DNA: TGTGCCAGCAGCTCGAAGGCGGATCGTCCGGGAGAGACCCAGTACTTC
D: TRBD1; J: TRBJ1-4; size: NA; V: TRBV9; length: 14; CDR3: CASSPTGIHEKLFF; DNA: TGTGCCAGCAGCCCGACAGGGATCCACGAAAAACTGTTTTTT
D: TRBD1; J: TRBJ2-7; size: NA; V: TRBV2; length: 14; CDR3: CASSIRDRVHEQYF; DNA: TGTGCCAGCAGTATCCGGGACAGGGTACACGAGCAGTACTTC
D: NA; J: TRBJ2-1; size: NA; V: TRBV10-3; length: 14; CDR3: CAISESQGYNEQFF; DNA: TGTGCCATCAGTGAGAGTCAGGGTTACAATGAGCAGTTCTTC
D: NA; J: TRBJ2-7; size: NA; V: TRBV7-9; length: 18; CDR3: CASTLPTSGTQSSYEQYF; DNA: TGTGCCAGCACCCTACCTACATCCGGGACACAAAGCTCCTACGAGCAGTACTTC
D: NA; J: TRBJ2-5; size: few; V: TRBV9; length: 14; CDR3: CASSVYESPETQYF; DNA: TGTGCCAGCAGCGTTTACGAGAGTCCGGAGACCCAGTACTTC
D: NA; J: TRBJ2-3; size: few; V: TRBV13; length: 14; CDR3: CASSSLQGWDTQYF; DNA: TGTGCCAGCAGCTCCTTACAGGGCTGGGATACGCAGTATTTT
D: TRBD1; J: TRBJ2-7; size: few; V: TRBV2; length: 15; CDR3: CASSAPQAGGYEQYF; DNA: TGTGCCAGCAGTGCCCCCCAGGCAGGGGGCTACGAGCAGTACTTC
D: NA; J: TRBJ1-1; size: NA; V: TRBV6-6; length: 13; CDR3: CASSRQDHTEAFF; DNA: TGTGCCAGCAGCCGACAGGACCACACTGAAGCTTTCTTT
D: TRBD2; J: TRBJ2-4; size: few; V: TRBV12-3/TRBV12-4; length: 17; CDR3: CASSPAGLETAKNIQYF; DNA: TGTGCCAGCAGTCCTGCGGGACTAGAAACGGCCAAAAACATTCAGTACTTC
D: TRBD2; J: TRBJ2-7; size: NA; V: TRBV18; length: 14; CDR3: CASSPIGGGGEQYF; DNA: TGTGCCAGCTCACCTATTGGCGGGGGTGGCGAGCAGTACTTC
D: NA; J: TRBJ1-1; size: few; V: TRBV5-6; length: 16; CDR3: CASSFSRGRRNTEAFF; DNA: TGTGCCAGCAGCTTCAGTCGGGGAAGGCGGAACACTGAAGCTTTCTTT
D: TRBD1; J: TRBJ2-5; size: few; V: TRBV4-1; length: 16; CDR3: CASSRDRDRDWETQYF; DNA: TGCGCCAGCAGCCGCGACCGGGACAGGGATTGGGAGACCCAGTACTTC
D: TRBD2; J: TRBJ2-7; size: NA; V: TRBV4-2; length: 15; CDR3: CASSPRTSAAYEQYF; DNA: TGTGCCAGCAGCCCGAGGACTAGCGCGGCCTACGAGCAGTACTTC
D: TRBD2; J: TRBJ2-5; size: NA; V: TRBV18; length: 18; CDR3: CASSPQDLAGLDQETQYF; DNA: TGTGCCAGCTCACCACAGGATCTAGCGGGACTTGACCAAGAGACCCAGTACTTC
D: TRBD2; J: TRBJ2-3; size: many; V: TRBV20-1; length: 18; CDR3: CSARDVPRLASPPDTQYF; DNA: TGCAGTGCTAGAGATGTTCCGCGACTAGCTTCCCCCCCAGATACGCAGTATTTT
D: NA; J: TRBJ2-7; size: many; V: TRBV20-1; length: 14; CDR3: CSARTPEGHREQYF; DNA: TGCAGTGCTAGAACCCCAGAGGGGCACAGGGAGCAGTACTTC